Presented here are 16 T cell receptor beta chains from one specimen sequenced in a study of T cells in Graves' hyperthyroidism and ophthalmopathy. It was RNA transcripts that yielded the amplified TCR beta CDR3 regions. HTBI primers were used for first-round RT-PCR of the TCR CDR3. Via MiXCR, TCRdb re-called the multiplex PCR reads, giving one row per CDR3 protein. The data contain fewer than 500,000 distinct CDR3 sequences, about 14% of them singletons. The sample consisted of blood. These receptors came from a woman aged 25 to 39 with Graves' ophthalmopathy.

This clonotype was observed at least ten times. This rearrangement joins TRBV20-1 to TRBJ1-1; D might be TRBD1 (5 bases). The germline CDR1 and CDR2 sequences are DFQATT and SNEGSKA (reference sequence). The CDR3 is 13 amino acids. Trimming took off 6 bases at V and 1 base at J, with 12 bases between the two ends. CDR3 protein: CSAHRGANTEAFF. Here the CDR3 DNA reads TGCAGTGCCCACCGTGGGGCGAACACTGAAGCTTTCTTT.

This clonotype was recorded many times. The CDR3 region has the DNA TGTGCCAGCAGCTACACGGTGAACACTGAAGCTTTCTTT. Translated: CASSYTVNTEAFF. The gene calls are TRBV7-3 and TRBJ1-1; D ambiguous. Germline V gene lookup returns CDR1 SGHTA and CDR2 FQGTGA. This CDR3 has 13 residues. V gave up 4 bases and J gave up 0 bases, with 6 bases separating them. Supplemented by reference TRBV7-3 and TRBJ1-1, the full variable domain reads GAGVSQTPSNKVTEKGKYVELRCDPISGHTALYWYRQSLGQGPEFLIYFQGTGAADDSGLPNDRFFAVRPEGSVSTLKIQRTERGDSAVYLCASSYTVNTEAFFGQGTRLTVV.

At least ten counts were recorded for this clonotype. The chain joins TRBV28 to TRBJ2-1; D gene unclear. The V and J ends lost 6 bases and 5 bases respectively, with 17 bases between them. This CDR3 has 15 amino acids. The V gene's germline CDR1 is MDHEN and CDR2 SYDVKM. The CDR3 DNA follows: TGTGCCAGCAGCCAAACTACCCTCCCGGACAATGAGCAGTTCTTC. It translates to CASSQTTLPDNEQFF.

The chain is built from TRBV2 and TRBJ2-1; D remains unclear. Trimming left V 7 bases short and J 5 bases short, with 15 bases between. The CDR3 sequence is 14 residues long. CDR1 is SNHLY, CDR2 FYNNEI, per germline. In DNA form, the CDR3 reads TGTGCCAGCATTTATTCAGAGTCGGACAATGAGCAGTTCTTC. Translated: CASIYSESDNEQFF.

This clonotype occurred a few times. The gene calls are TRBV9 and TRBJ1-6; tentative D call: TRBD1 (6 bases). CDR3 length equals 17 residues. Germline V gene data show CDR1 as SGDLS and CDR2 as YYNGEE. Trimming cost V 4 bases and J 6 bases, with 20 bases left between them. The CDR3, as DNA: TGTGCCAGCAGCCCATATCCCGGGGCAGGGGCTAATTCACCCCTCCACTTT. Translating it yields CASSPYPGAGANSPLHF.

The DNA of the CDR3 is TGTGCCACCAGCAGAGATCTTATGACAGTTATGAACACTGAAGCTTTCTTT. It specifies CATSRDLMTVMNTEAFF. The chain has TRBV15 and TRBJ1-1; possible D gene TRBD1, 5 bases. Per germline, CDR1 LNHNV and CDR2 YYDKDF (reference sequence). V lost 0 bases and J 0 bases, leaving 14 bases between the germline ends. This CDR3 is built from 17 residues.

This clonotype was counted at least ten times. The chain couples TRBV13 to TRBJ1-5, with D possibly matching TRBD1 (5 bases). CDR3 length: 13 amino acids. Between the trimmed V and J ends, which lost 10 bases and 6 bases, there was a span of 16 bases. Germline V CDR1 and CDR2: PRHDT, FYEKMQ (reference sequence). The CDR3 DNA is TGTGCCACATCCCCTGGGAGGGGTCAGCCCCAGCATTTT. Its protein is CATSPGRGQPQHF. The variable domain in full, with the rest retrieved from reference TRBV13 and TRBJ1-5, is AAGVIQSPRHLIKEKRETATLKCYPIPRHDTVYWYQQGPGQDPQFLISFYEKMQSDKGSIPDRFSAQQFSDYHSELNMSSLELGDSALYFCATSPGRGQPQHFGDGTRLSIL.

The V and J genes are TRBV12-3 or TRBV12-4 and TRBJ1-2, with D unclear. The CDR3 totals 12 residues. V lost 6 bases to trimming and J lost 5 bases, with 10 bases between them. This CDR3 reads CASRTPTYGYTF. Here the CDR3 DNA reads TGTGCCAGCAGGACACCAACGTATGGCTACACCTTC.

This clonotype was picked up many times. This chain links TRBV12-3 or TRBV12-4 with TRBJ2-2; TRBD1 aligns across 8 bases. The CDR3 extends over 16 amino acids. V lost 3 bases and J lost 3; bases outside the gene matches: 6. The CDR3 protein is CASSFNDRGHTGELFF. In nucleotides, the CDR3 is TGTGCCAGCAGTTTCAATGACAGGGGCCACACCGGGGAGCTGTTTTTT.

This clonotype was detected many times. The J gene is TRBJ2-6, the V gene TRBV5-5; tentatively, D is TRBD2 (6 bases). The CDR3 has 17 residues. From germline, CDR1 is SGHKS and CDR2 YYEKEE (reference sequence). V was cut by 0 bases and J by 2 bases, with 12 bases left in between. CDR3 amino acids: CASSLVGWGAGANVLTF. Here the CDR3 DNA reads TGTGCCAGCAGCTTGGTGGGTTGGGGGGCTGGGGCCAACGTCCTGACTTTC.

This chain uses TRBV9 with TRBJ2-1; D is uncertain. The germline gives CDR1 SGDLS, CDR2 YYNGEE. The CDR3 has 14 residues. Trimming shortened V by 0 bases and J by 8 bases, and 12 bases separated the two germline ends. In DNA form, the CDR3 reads TGTGCCAGCAGCGTAGTCCAAGGTCGGGATGAGCAGTTCTTC. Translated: CASSVVQGRDEQFF.

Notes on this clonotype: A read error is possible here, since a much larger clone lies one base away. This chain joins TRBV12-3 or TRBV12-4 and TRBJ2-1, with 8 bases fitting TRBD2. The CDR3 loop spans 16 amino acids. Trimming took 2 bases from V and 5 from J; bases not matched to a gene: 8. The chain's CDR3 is CASSLSGGGPNNEQFF. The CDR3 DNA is TGTGCCAGCAGTTTATCCGGGGGGGGCCCCAACAATGAGCAGTTCTTC.

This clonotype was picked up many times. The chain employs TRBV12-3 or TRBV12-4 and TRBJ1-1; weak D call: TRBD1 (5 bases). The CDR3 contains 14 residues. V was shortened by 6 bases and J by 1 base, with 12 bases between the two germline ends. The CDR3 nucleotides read TGTGCCAGCAGCCATAGACAGACGAACACTGAAGCTTTCTTT. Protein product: CASSHRQTNTEAFF.

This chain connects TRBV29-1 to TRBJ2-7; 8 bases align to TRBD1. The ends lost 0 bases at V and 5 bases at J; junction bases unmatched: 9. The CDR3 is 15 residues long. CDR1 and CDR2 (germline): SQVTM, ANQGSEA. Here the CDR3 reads CSVEEYAQGAHEQYF. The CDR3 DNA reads TGCAGCGTTGAAGAGTATGCCCAGGGGGCCCACGAGCAGTACTTC.

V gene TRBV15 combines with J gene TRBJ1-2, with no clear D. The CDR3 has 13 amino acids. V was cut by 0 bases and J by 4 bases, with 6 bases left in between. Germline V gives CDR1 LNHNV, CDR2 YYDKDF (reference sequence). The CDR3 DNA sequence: TGTGCCACCAGCAGAGATCGCACCTATGGCTACACCTTC. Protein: CATSRDRTYGYTF.

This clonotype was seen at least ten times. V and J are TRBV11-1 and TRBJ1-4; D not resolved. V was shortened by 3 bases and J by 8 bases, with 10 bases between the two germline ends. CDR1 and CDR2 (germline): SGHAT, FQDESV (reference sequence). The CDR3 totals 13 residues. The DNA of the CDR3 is TGTGCCAGCAGCTTGAGGCAGCAAGAAAAACTGTTTTTT. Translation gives CASSLRQQEKLFF.